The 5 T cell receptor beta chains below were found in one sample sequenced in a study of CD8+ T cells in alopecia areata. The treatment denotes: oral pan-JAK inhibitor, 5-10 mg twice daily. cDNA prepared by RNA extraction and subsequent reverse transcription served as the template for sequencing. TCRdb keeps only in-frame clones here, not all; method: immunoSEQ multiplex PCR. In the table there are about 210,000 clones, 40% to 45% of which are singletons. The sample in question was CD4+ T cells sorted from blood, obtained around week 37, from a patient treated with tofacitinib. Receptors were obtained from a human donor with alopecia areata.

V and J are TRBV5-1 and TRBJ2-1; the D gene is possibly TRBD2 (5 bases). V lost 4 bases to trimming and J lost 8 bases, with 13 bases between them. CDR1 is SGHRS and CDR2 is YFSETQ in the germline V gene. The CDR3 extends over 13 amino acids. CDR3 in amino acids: CASSQLVSDEQFF. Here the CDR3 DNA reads TGCGCCAGCAGCCAACTAGTTTCGGATGAGCAGTTCTTC. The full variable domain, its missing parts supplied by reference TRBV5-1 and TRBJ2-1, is KAGVTQTPRYLIKTRGQQVTLSCSPISGHRSVSWYQQTPGQGLQFLFEYFSETQRNKGNFPGRFSGRQFSNSRSEMNVSTLELGDSALYLCASSQLVSDEQFFGPGTRLTVL.

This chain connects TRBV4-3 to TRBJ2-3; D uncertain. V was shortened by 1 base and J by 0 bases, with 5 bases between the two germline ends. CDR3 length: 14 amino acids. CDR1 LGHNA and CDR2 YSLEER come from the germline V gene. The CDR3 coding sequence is TGCGCCAGCAGCCAAGCCGAGAGCACAGATACGCAGTATTTT. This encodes CASSQAESTDTQYF.

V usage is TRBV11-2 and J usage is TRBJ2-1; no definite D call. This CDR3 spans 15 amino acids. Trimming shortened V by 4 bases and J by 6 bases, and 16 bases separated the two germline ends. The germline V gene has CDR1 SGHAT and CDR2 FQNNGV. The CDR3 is CASSSGRGVSNEQFF. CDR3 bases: TGTGCCAGCAGCTCGGGCCGAGGTGTTTCCAATGAGCAGTTCTTC.

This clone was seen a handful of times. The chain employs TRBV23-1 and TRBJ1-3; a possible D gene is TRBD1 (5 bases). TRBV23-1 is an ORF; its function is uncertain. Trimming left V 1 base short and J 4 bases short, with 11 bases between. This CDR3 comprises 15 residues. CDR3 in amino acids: CASSQWGILGNTIYF. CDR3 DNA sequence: TGCGCCAGCAGTCAATGGGGGATCTTAGGAAACACCATATATTTT.

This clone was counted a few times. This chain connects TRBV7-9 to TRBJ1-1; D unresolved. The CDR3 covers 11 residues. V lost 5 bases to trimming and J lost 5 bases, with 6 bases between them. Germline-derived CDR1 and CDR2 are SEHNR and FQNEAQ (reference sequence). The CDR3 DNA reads TGTGCCAGCAGCGACTGGACTGAAGCTTTCTTT. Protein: CASSDWTEAFF.